This T cell receptor beta chain was obtained from a study of blood T cells in healthy people across ages. The germline V gene has CDR1 SQVTM and CDR2 ANQGSEA. This CDR3 is 14 amino acids long. The germline V and J ends were trimmed by 0 bases and 2 bases, with 9 bases remaining between them. A second PCR, run for 7 to 11 cycles, used a sample-barcoded 5' primer plus a J-beta primer mix. At least 2.5 million CDR3-containing paired-end reads were obtained per sample. TCRdb reprocessed the 5' RACE reads with MiXCR, giving one entry per CDR3 protein. The table records some 760,000 distinct CDR3 sequences, approximately 25% of them present only once. These same data were also listed under a study on T cells of mothers and their children.

Sequencing was performed on blood. The rearrangement links TRBV29-1 to TRBJ2-3; a possible D gene is TRBD2 (5 bases). The receptor comes from a boy aged 10-17 years in good health. Here the CDR3 reads CSVEEGGLTDTQYF. DNA for the CDR3: TGCAGCGTTGAAGAGGGCGGACTCACAGATACGCAGTATTTT.